What follows describes a single T cell receptor beta chain. The antigen remains undetermined. Trimming stripped 8 bases from V and 1 base from J, with 8 bases between. The CDR3 totals 12 residues. Germline lookup yields CDR1 MNHEY and CDR2 SMNVEV (reference sequence). The sample originates from a study of cytomegalovirus exposure and HLA in healthy donors. About the research overall: In an earlier analysis, 90 million to 130 million unique TCR beta sequences were found from about 180 million T cells. Of around 400 genotyped donors, 81% grouped in the Caucasian-associated ancestry cluster.

The PCR was carried out with 60 Vbeta primers and 13 Jbeta primers. Produced via immunoSEQ multiplex PCR; TCRdb's table is partial and in-frame only. The data show 130,000 or so clones, around 85% seen once. General study points: It has been reported that TCR beta sequences accurately predicted the HLA-A and HLA-B alleles of most subjects. The authors later found TCR association rates varying by HLA locus, with DRB1 most and HLA-C fewest.

The V and J genes are TRBV27 and TRBJ1-1; tentative D call: TRBD1 (6 bases). This sequence originates from a young woman in good health and CMV-seropositive. Sequenced sample: PBMCs. The chain's CDR3 is CASQGRNTEAFF. CDR3 bases: TGTGCCAGCCAGGGGAGGAACACTGAAGCTTTCTTT.